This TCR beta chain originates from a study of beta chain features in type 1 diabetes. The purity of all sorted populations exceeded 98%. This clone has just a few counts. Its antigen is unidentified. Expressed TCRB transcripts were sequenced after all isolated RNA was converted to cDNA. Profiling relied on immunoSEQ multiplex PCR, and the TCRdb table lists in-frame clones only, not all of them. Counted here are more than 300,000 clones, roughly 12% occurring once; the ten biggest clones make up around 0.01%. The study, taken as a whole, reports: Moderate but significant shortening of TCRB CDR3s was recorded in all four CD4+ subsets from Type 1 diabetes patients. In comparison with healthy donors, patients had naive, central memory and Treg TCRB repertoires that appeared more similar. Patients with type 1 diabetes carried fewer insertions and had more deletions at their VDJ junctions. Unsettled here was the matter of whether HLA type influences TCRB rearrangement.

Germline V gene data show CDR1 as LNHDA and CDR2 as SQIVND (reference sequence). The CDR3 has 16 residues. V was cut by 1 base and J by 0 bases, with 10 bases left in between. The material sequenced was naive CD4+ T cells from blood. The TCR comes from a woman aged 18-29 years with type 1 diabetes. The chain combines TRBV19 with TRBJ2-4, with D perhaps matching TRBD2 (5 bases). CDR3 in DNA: TGTGCCAGTAGTATAGGAGGCGGGCTAGCCAAAAACATTCAGTACTTC. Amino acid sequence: CASSIGGGLAKNIQYF.